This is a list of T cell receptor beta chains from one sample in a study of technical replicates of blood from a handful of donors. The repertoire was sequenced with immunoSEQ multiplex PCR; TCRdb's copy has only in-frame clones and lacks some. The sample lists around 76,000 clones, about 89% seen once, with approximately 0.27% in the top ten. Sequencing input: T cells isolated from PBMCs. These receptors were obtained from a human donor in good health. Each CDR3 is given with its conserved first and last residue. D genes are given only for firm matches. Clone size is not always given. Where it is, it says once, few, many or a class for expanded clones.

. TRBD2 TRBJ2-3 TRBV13 TGTGCCAGCAGCTTAGGGAGAGCGGGGGGAGGTACGCAGTATTTT CASSLGRAGGGTQYF
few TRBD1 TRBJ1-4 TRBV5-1 TGCGCCAGCAGCTTAGGGGGCACTAATGAAAAACTGTTTTTT CASSLGGTNEKLFF
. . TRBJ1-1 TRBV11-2 TGTGCCACCGGTTGGGGCTTAGGCACTGAAGCTTTCTTT CATGWGLGTEAFF
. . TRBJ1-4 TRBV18 TGTGCCAGCTCACCACCTGGACAGCCTAATGAAAAACTGTTTTTT CASSPPGQPNEKLFF
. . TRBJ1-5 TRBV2 TGTGCCAGCAGAGCGACAGGAGATCAGCCCCAGCATTTT CASRATGDQPQHF
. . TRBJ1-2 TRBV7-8 TGTGCCAGCAGCCGTACGAACAGTGGACAGCATAACTATGGCTACACCTTC CASSRTNSGQHNYGYTF
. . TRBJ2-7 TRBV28 TGTGCCAGCAGTTTATTGGGGGCTAGCGGCCCCTACGAGCAGTACTTC CASSLLGASGPYEQYF
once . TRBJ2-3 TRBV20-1 TGCAGTGCTCTGACAGATACGCAGTATTTT CSALTDTQYF
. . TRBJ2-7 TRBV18 TGTGCCAGCTCCAATCGGAGGGGGGGGTACGAGCAGTACTTC CASSNRRGGYEQYF
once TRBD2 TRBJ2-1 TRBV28 TGTGCCAGCAGAGCCCCCTTGGGTAGCGGGGAGGGCGATAATGAGCAGTTCTTC CASRAPLGSGEGDNEQFF
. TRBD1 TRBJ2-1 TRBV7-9 TGTGCCAGCAGCTTAACAGGGGATGAGCAGTTCTTC CASSLTGDEQFF
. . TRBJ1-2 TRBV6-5 TGTGCCAGCAGTTACGACATCCTCGACTATCGCTACACCTTC CASSYDILDYRYTF
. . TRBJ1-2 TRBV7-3 TGTGCCAGCAGCTCCACCGGCCAGGGGCCTTCTAACTATGGCTACACCTTC CASSSTGQGPSNYGYTF
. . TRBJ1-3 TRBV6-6 TGTGCCAGCAGTTACGGGGCAAGTAACTCTGGAAACACCATATATTTT CASSYGASNSGNTIYF
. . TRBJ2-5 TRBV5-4 TGTGCCAGCAGCACTGCCTTTCCGAAGGGGCAGTACCAAGAGACCCAGTACTTC CASSTAFPKGQYQETQYF
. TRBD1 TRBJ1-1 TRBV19 TGTGCCAGTAGTTCCGATACAGGGGACCTGAACACTGAAGCTTTCTTT CASSSDTGDLNTEAFF
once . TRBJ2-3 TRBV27 TGTGCCAGCAGCCCTCTGCGTGCAGATACGCAGTATTTT CASSPLRADTQYF
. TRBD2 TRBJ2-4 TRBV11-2 TGTGCCACCACCCAGTCGGGGGGTAAAAACATTCAGTACTTC CATTQSGGKNIQYF
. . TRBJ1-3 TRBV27 TGTGCCAGCAGTTTAACCAGGGGAAACACCATATATTTT CASSLTRGNTIYF
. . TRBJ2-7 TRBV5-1 TGCGCCAGCAGCCCGGGGGACAGCTCCTACGAGCAGTACTTC CASSPGDSSYEQYF
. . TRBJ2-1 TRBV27 TGTGCCAGCAGTTTATCGAAGCTCGGTGAGCAGTTCTTC CASSLSKLGEQFF